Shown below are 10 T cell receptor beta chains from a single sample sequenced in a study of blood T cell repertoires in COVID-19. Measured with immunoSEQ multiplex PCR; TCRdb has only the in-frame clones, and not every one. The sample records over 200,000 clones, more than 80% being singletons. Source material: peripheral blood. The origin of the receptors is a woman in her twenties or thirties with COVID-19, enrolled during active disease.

This chain's CDR3 is CASSLSKLIDTEAFF. The DNA of the CDR3 is TGTGCCAGCAGTTTATCGAAGCTGATCGACACTGAAGCTTTCTTT. The rearrangement uses TRBV27 and TRBJ1-1; no reliable D call. This CDR3 comprises 15 residues. The germline V and J ends were trimmed by 0 bases and 3 bases, with 11 bases remaining between them. Germline CDR1 MNHEY, CDR2 SMNVEV (reference sequence).

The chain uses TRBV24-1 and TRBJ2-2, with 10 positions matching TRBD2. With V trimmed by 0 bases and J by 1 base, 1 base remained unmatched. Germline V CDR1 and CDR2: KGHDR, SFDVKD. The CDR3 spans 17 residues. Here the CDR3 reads CATSDLEREGNTGELFF. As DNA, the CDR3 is TGTGCCACCAGTGATTTGGAGCGGGAGGGGAACACCGGGGAGCTGTTTTTT.

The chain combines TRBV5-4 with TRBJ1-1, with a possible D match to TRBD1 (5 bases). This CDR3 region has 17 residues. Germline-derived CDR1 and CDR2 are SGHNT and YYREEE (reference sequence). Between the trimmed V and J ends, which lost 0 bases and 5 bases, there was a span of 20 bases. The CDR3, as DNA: TGTGCCAGCAGCTTGGCAATTTCTAGTGTGGGGGGGACTGAAGCTTTCTTT. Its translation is CASSLAISSVGGTEAFF. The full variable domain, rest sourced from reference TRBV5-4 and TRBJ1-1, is ETGVTQSPTHLIKTRGQQVTLRCSSQSGHNTVSWYQQALGQGPQFIFQYYREEENGRGNFPPRFSGLQFPNYSSELNVNALELDDSALYLCASSLAISSVGGTEAFFGQGTRLTVV.

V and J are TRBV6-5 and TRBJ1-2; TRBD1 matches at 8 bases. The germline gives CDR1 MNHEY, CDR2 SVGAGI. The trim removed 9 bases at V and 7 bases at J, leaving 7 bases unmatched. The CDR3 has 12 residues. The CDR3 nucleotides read TGTGCCAGTACGACAGGGGAAAGTGGCTACACCTTC. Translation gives CASTTGESGYTF.

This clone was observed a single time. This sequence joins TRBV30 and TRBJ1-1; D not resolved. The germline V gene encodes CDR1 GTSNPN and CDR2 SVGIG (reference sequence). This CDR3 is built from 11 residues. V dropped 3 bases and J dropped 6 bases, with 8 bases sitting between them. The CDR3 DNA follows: TGTGCCTGGAGCTCGGGAGCTGAAGCTTTCTTT. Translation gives CAWSSGAEAFF. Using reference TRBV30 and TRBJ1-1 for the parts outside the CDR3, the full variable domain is SQTIHQWPATLVQPVGSPLSLECTVEGTSNPNLYWYRQAAGRGLQLLFYSVGIGQISSEVPQNLSASRPQDRQFILSSKKLLLSDSGFYLCAWSSGAEAFFGQGTRLTVV.

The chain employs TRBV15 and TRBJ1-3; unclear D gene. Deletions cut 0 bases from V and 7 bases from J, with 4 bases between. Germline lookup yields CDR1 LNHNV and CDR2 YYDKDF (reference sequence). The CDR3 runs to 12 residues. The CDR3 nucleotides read TGTGCCACCAGCAGAGATCGGAACACCATATATTTT. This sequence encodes CATSRDRNTIYF.

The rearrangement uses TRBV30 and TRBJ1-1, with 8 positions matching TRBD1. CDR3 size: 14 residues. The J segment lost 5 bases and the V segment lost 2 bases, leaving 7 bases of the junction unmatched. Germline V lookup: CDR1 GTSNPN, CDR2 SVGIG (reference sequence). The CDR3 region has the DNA TGTGCCTGGAGTCTCCCAGGGGGCTTGACTGAAGCTTTCTTT. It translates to CAWSLPGGLTEAFF.

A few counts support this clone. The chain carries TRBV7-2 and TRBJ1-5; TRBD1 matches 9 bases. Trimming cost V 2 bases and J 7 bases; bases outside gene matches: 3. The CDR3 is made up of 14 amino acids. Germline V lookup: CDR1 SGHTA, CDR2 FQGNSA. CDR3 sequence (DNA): TGTGCCAGCAGCTTAAGACAGGGGGACCAGCCCCAGCATTTT. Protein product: CASSLRQGDQPQHF.

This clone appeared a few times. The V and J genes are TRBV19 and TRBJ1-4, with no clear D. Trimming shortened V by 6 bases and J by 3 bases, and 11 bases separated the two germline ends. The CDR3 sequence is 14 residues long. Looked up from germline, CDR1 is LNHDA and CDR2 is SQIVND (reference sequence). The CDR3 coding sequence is TGTGCCAGTAGGGAGGTGGGGTCTAATGAAAAACTGTTTTTT. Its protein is CASREVGSNEKLFF.

This chain's CDR3 is CASSLQAAPKYYGYTF. The CDR3 DNA reads as TGTGCCAGCAGCTTGCAGGCCGCACCCAAATATTATGGCTACACCTTC. The rearrangement uses TRBV5-6 and TRBJ1-2; no clear D gene. The germline V gene encodes CDR1 SGHDT and CDR2 YYEEEE. The CDR3 consists of 16 residues. V dropped 1 base and J dropped 5 bases, with 18 bases sitting between them.